A single sample is the source of the 14 T cell receptor beta chains below, sequenced in a study of control samples from healthy donors and cancer patients. The protocol was immunoSEQ multiplex PCR, while the TCRdb copy is restricted to in-frame clones and leaves out a portion. The sample carries about 120,000 clones, about 95% recorded once. What was sequenced was blood. The receptor source for this set is a man aged 25-45 years in good health.

The chain couples TRBV2 to TRBJ2-1, with a weak D call TRBD2 (6 bases). V lost 6 bases and J 3 bases, leaving 15 bases between the germline ends. This CDR3 region has 15 residues. Germline V gene lookup returns CDR1 SNHLY and CDR2 FYNNEI. The CDR3 DNA is TGTGCCAGCAGGAGGCAGGGAGGAGACTACAATGAGCAGTTCTTC. As protein: CASRRQGGDYNEQFF.

This clone was counted a single time. The chain links TRBV18 to TRBJ2-1; D possibly corresponds to TRBD2 (5 bases). Trimming cost V 2 bases and J 9 bases, with 17 bases left between them. The CDR3 is made up of 15 amino acids. The V gene's germline CDR1 is KGHSH and CDR2 LQKENI. For the CDR3, the DNA is TGTGCCAGCTCACCAGGAAATGTCGGGGTGCGTGAGCAGTTCTTC. Residues: CASSPGNVGVREQFF. The full variable domain, its missing parts supplied by reference TRBV18 and TRBJ2-1, is NAGVMQNPRHLVRRRGQEARLRCSPMKGHSHVYWYRQLPEEGLKFMVYLQKENIIDESGMPKERFSAEFPKEGPSILRIQQVVRGDSAAYFCASSPGNVGVREQFFGPGTRLTVL.

The CDR3 loop reads CASSPSGGLGNTIYF. CDR3 nucleotides: TGTGCCAGCAGCCCTTCGGGGGGGCTCGGAAACACCATATATTTT. The chain carries TRBV9 and TRBJ1-3, with D possibly matching TRBD1 (6 bases). There are 15 residues in the CDR3. Germline V gene sequence: CDR1 SGDLS, CDR2 YYNGEE. Trimming removed 4 bases at V and 4 bases at J, with 15 bases between.

The J gene is TRBJ2-7, the V gene TRBV12-3 or TRBV12-4; D uncertain. Trimming stripped 2 bases from V and 3 bases from J, with 5 bases between. CDR3 size: 12 residues. Here the CDR3 DNA reads TGTGCCAGCAGTTTATACAGCTACGAGCAGTACTTC. Translating gives CASSLYSYEQYF.

This clone was seen a handful of times. V is TRBV4-3 and J is TRBJ1-5, with a tentative D call TRBD1 (5 bases). Germline V lookup: CDR1 LGHNA, CDR2 YSLEER. The germline V and J ends were trimmed by 1 base and 4 bases, with 11 bases remaining between them. CDR3 size: 15 residues. The CDR3 is CASSQGTGVNQPQHF. The CDR3 nucleotides read TGCGCCAGCAGCCAAGGGACGGGGGTTAATCAGCCCCAGCATTTT.

The J gene is TRBJ2-5, the V gene TRBV7-9; 8 bases are a match to TRBD1. The CDR3 runs 14 residues. Trimming took 5 bases from V and 4 from J; bases not matched to a gene: 6. Germline-derived CDR1 and CDR2 are SEHNR and FQNEAQ (reference sequence). This CDR3 is CASSLTDRGETQYF. The CDR3 bases are TGTGCCAGCAGCCTCACCGACAGGGGAGAGACCCAGTACTTC.

The chain recombines TRBV4-3 with TRBJ1-6; no firm D call. The V gene lost 4 bases and the J gene lost 8 bases, with 15 bases spanning the gap. Germline V gene sequence: CDR1 LGHNA, CDR2 YSLEER. The CDR3 runs 15 residues. The CDR3 DNA follows: TGCGCCAGCAGCCTCGGGTTGCTCGGGGATTCACCCCTCCACTTT. The encoded protein is CASSLGLLGDSPLHF.

The chain couples TRBV3-1 (or the pseudogene TRBV3-2) to TRBJ1-3; D is undetermined. The V end was cut by 8 bases, the J end by 2 bases, with 10 bases between. This CDR3 comprises 13 residues. Germline V gene lookup returns CDR1 LGHDT and CDR2 YNNKEL (reference sequence). This CDR3 reads CASAGYPGNTIYF. The CDR3 nucleotides are TGTGCCAGCGCCGGATATCCTGGAAACACCATATATTTT.

This sequence joins TRBV5-4 and TRBJ1-2, with 8 bases aligning to TRBD1. This CDR3 is 13 amino acids long. V lost 5 bases to trimming and J lost 7 bases; unmatched junction nucleotides: 7. CDR1 and CDR2 (germline): SGHNT, YYREEE (reference sequence). CDR3: CASSFDRGGGYTF. The CDR3 coding sequence is TGTGCCAGCAGTTTCGACAGGGGCGGTGGCTACACCTTC.

This chain joins TRBV3-1 (or the pseudogene TRBV3-2) and TRBJ1-1; no reliable D call. Germline V gives CDR1 LGHDT, CDR2 YNNKEL (reference sequence). Trimming removed 1 base at V and 1 base at J, with 4 bases between. The CDR3 sequence is 13 residues long. This CDR3 reads CASSQVPNTEAFF. The CDR3 region has the DNA TGTGCCAGCAGCCAAGTCCCGAACACTGAAGCTTTCTTT.

For this clone: Other DNA sequences of this sample code for an identical CDR3. The chain combines TRBV24-1 with TRBJ2-7, with unresolved D. Looked up from germline, CDR1 is KGHDR and CDR2 is SFDVKD. The ends were cut back, 1 base at V and 1 base at J, with 4 bases in the middle. The CDR3 length is 13 residues. The CDR3 spells CATSDLGSYEQYF. DNA of the CDR3: TGTGCCACCAGTGATTTAGGTTCCTACGAGCAGTACTTC.

The chain has TRBV27 and TRBJ2-2; 7 bases are shared with TRBD1. CDR1 is MNHEY and CDR2 is SMNVEV in the germline V gene (reference sequence). V gave up 7 bases and J gave up 1 base; unmatched junction bases: 3. The CDR3 covers 14 residues. CDR3 bases: TGTGCCAGCACGGGACAGCTGAACACCGGGGAGCTGTTTTTT. Residues: CASTGQLNTGELFF.

The chain carries TRBV10-3 and TRBJ2-1; perhaps TRBD2 as D (6 bases). The CDR3 length is 15 residues. Germline CDR1 reads ENHRY; CDR2 reads SYGVKD. Between the trimmed V and J ends, which lost 3 bases and 7 bases, there was a span of 16 bases. CDR3 in DNA: TGTGCCATCAGTGACCTCGGGGGTTGGTTGAATGAGCAGTTCTTC. It codes for CAISDLGGWLNEQFF.

The chain joins TRBV27 to TRBJ2-7; 8 nucleotides align to TRBD1. The germline gives CDR1 MNHEY, CDR2 SMNVEV (reference sequence). The V segment lost 6 bases and the J segment 1 base; nucleotides outside the gene matches: 11. The CDR3 totals 16 residues. This chain's CDR3 is CASRGSGTGPSYEQYF. The CDR3 DNA reads as TGTGCCAGCAGAGGGTCAGGGACAGGACCTTCCTACGAGCAGTACTTC.